A single count supports the clone carrying this T cell receptor (beta chain). The sample comes from a study of blood T cell repertoires in COVID-19. Study context: Sources were T cells, B-cell-depleted T cells, or PBMCs; the material itself was cDNA or gDNA.

Generated by immunoSEQ multiplex PCR, the TCRdb table keeps only in-frame clones and is missing some. The profile shows about 33,000 clones, 75% to 90% of them singletons. The V gene's germline CDR1 is KGHSH and CDR2 LQKENI. V was clipped by 5 bases and J by 6 bases, with 11 bases between them. CDR3 length equals 12 residues. This chain connects TRBV18 to TRBJ2-7; tentatively, D is TRBD1 (6 bases). Sequenced sample: peripheral blood. The TCR comes from a human donor in a cohort sampled during active COVID-19. CDR3 DNA: TGTGCCAGCTCAACAGGGTTGAGCGAGCAGTACTTC. This encodes CASSTGLSEQYF.